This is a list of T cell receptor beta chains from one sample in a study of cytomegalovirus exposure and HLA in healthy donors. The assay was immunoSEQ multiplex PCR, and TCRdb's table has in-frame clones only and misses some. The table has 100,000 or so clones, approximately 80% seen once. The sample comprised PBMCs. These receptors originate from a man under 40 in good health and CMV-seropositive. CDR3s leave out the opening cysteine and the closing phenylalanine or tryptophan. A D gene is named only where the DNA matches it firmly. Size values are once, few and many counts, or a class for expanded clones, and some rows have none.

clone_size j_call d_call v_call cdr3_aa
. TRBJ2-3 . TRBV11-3 ASSSGGAGATDTQY
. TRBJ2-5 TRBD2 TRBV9 ASSVGLAGPQETQY
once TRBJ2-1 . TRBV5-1 ASSLDGSSYNEQF
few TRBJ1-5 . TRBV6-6 ASSSHQPQH
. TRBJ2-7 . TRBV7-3 ASSQTGYEQY
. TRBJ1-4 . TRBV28 ASSPTSGGGLEKLF
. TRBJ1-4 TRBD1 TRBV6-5 ASSSLGQGKEKLF
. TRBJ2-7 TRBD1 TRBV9 ASSVGTGPYEQY
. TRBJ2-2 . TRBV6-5 ASFRAGELF
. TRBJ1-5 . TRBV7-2 ASSLAGDQPQH
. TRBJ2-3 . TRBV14 ASSQVCLNGDPDTQY
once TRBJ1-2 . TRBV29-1 SVERDTYGYT
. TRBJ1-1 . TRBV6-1 ASSEQIFNTEAF
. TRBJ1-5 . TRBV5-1 ASSFGREWPQH
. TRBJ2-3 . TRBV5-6 ASSLDRVTDTQY
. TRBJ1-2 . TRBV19 ASSSGTTRRYGYT
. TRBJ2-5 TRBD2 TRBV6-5 ASIGSSGIGETQY
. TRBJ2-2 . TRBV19 ASSIHRRNTGELF
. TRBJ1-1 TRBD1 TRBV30 AWSGLNRGGLTEAF
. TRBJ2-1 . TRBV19 ASSIWGAYNEQF
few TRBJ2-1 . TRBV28 AIKERELGGNEQF
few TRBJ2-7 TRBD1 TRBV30 ACPRQGASYEQY
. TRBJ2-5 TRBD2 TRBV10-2 ASTLQGLAVQETQY
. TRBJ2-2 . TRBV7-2 ASRQTGGVNTGELF
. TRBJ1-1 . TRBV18 ASSPDQGRTEAF
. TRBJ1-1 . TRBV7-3 ASSPTSGGFAEAF
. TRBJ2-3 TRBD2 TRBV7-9 ASRRAGESDTQY
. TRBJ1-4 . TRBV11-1 ASSPGMTNEKLF
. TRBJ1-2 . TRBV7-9 ASSLDRSGYT
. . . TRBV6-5 ASSYSGLGGGYEQY
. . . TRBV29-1 SAHSGGGFSYEQY
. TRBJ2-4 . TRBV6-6 ASSRSGTEDIQY
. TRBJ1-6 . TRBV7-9 ASSLGRGVYNSPLH
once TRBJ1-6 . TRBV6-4 ASSDSEGANSPLH
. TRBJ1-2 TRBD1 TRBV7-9 ASSPSQGERGYT
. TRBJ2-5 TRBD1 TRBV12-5 ASGLSRTGGQETQY
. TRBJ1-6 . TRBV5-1 ASKRQQDNSPLH
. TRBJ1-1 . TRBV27 ASSSGVTEAF
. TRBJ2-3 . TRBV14 ASSQPAQRADTQY
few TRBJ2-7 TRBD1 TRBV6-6 ASSRTGADYEQY
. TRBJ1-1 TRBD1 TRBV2 ASKGTGSWNTEAF
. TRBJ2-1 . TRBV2 ASTEHQSLNEQF
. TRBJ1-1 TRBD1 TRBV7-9 ASNLGTANTEAF
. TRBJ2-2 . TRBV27 ASSGRQDKTGELF
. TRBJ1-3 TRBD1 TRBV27 ASSSMGQGNTIY
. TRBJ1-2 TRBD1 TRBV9 ASSPDSGTGVRGYT
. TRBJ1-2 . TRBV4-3 ASSQDAAGSYGYT
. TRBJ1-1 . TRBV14 ASSQEQTGNTEAF
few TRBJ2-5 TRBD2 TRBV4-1 ASSRRTSGGEETQY
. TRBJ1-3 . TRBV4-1 ASSHPGLGNTIY
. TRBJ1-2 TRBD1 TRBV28 ASSSGTGDGCGYT
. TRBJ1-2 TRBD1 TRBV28 ASSSGQGTANYGYT
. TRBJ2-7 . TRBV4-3 ASSQYSYEQY
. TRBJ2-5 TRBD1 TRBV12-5 ASDGTGQETQY
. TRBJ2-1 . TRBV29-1 SVPPGLPYNEQF
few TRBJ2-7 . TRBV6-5 ASSRDTFSYEQY
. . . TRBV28 ASSLGLRGRYEQY
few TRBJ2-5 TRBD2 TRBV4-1 ASSQVGQRGGLETQY
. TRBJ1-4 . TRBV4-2 ASSQDLADNEKLF
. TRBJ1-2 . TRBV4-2 ASSQSSSGGSYGYT